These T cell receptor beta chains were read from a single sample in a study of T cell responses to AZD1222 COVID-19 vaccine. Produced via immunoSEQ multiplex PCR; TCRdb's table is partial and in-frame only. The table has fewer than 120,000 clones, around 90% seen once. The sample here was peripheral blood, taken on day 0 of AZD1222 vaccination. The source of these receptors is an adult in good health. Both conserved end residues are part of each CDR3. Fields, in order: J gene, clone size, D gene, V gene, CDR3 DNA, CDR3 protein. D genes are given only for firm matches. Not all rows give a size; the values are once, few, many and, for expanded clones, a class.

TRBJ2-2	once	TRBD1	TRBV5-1	TGCGCCAGCAGCCAAGACAGGGGGAGGAACACCGGGGAGCTGTTTTTT	CASSQDRGRNTGELFF
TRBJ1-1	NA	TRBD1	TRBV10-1	TGCGCCAGCAGCGATGGACAGGGTCCGACTGAAGCTTTCTTT	CASSDGQGPTEAFF
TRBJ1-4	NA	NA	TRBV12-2	TGTGCAAGTCGCCCGAGACAGGGGAATGTAAAGACCACTGAAAAACTGTTTTTT	CASRPRQGNVKTTEKLFF
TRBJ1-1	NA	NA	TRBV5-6	TGTGCCAGCAGCTTCACGGGGGTGAACACTGAAGCTTTCTTT	CASSFTGVNTEAFF
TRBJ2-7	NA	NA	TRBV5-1	TGCGCCAGCAGCTTGGGAGGGAAGCGTGGCGAGCAGTACTTC	CASSLGGKRGEQYF
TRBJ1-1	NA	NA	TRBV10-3	TGTGCCATCAGTGCACGTTCCGGGGCAGAGAACACTGAAGCTTTCTTT	CAISARSGAENTEAFF
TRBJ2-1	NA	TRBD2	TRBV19	TGTGCCAGTATCAATTTTGCCGGGACTAGCGGGAGTGAGCAGTTCTTC	CASINFAGTSGSEQFF
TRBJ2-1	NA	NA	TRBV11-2	TGTGCCAGCGGGGCAGGCTCCTACAATGAGCAGTTCTTC	CASGAGSYNEQFF
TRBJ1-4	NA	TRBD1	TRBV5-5	TGTGCCAGCAGCTTGGGGACAGGAATTAGTAATGAAAAACTGTTTTTT	CASSLGTGISNEKLFF
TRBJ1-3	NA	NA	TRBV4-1	TGCGCCAGCATTCGGGGGGCGCAGGACAGCAACACCATATATTTT	CASIRGAQDSNTIYF
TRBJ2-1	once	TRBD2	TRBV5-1	TGCGCCAGCAGCTTGCTCGGTAGCGGGAGGTCTAGTGGCTATGAGCAGTTCTTC	CASSLLGSGRSSGYEQFF
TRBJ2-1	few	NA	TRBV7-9	TGTGCCAGCACCAACTTAGGAGGGGGGAATGAGCAGTTCTTC	CASTNLGGGNEQFF
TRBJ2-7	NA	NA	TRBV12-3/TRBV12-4	TGTGCCAGCACCCCGTGGGGTTTCGACGAGCAGTACTTC	CASTPWGFDEQYF